Below are 24 T cell receptor beta chains sequenced from a single sample in a study of blood T cell repertoires in COVID-19. Sequenced by immunoSEQ multiplex PCR; TCRdb stores in-frame clones only, minus some. This repertoire shows roughly 100,000 clones, more than 75% found once; its top ten account for 3.5% to 5.5%. The sequenced material came from peripheral blood. The receptors stem from a human donor in a cohort sampled during active COVID-19.

DNA of the CDR3: TGTGCCAGCTCCCGAGGGGGCGGAGATGAAAAACTGTTTTTT. This gives the protein CASSRGGGDEKLFF. The V gene is TRBV18, the J gene TRBJ1-4; TRBD1 aligns across 7 bases. From germline, CDR1 is KGHSH and CDR2 LQKENI. This CDR3 has 14 residues. J was trimmed by 6 bases and V by 6 bases; bases with no gene match: 7.

This chain uses TRBV2 with TRBJ2-7; 8 positions match TRBD1. Losses at the gene ends were 7 bases for V and 2 bases for J; bases not matched to a gene: 7. This CDR3 is 14 amino acids long. Germline V gene sequence: CDR1 SNHLY, CDR2 FYNNEI. CDR3 region: CASKTGQATYEQYF. CDR3 nucleotide sequence: TGTGCCAGCAAAACGGGACAGGCAACCTACGAGCAGTACTTC.

V usage is TRBV15 and J usage is TRBJ1-1, with D perhaps TRBD1 (5 bases). Trimming removed 3 bases from V and 3 bases from J, with 17 bases in between. Germline lookup yields CDR1 LNHNV and CDR2 YYDKDF (reference sequence). CDR3 size: 16 residues. CDR3 region: CATSRGRLGLHTEAFF. The DNA for the CDR3 is TGTGCCACCAGCAGGGGGAGGTTGGGACTACACACTGAAGCTTTCTTT.

V usage is TRBV6-2 or TRBV6-3 and J usage is TRBJ2-1, with 13 bases matching TRBD2. Germline lookup yields CDR1 MNHEY and CDR2 SVGEGT. The CDR3 runs 17 residues. J was trimmed by 5 bases and V by 2 bases; bases with no gene match: 6. CDR3 nucleotides: TGTGCCAGCAGTTACCCGTTGGGACTAGCGGGGAACAATGAGCAGTTCTTC. Protein sequence: CASSYPLGLAGNNEQFF.

The rearrangement links TRBV4-3 to TRBJ2-2; possible D gene TRBD1, 6 bases. V was clipped by 2 bases and J by 7 bases, with 11 bases between them. There are 14 residues in the CDR3. Germline V lookup: CDR1 LGHNA, CDR2 YSLEER. The CDR3 DNA follows: TGCGCCAGCAGCCAACAACGGACAGACGGGGAGCTGTTTTTT. This sequence encodes CASSQQRTDGELFF.

The CDR3 DNA follows: TGTGCCAGCAGCTTAACCCGTAGCGGCCTACTCCGGTTCTTC. Translation gives CASSLTRSGLLRFF. The chain links TRBV7-2 to TRBJ2-1; TRBD2 is a possible D gene (6 bases). CDR3 size: 14 residues. Looked up from germline, CDR1 is SGHTA and CDR2 is FQGNSA. Trimming cost V 2 bases and J 15 bases, with 20 bases left between them. Supplemented by reference TRBV7-2 and TRBJ2-1, the full variable domain reads GAGVSQSPSNKVTEKGKDVELRCDPISGHTALYWYRQSLGQGLEFLIYFQGNSAPDKSGLPSDRFSAERTGGSVSTLTIQRTQQEDSAVYLCASSLTRSGLLRFFGPGTRLTVL.

The chain is built from TRBV6-5 and TRBJ2-7; D is perhaps TRBD1 (5 bases). Looked up from germline, CDR1 is MNHEY and CDR2 is SVGAGI. CDR3 length: 15 residues. V was cut by 3 bases and J by 3 bases, with 15 bases left in between. The chain's CDR3 is CASSYGGASSYEQYF. CDR3 bases: TGTGCCAGCAGTTATGGTGGGGCTAGTAGCTACGAGCAGTACTTC.

This sequence joins TRBV5-1 and TRBJ1-1; D remains ambiguous. Germline CDR1 is SGHRS and CDR2 is YFSETQ. V lost 5 bases, J lost 2 bases, and 7 bases lay in between. The CDR3 spans 12 residues. The CDR3 region is CASRSGNTEAFF. The DNA of the CDR3 is TGCGCCAGCAGGAGCGGAAACACTGAAGCTTTCTTT.

This clone was seen only once. The sample has other DNA sequences that encode this CDR3 too. This chain joins TRBV9 and TRBJ2-5, with a weak D call TRBD2 (6 bases). Germline CDR1 and CDR2: SGDLS and YYNGEE. The CDR3 covers 14 residues. Trimming left V 2 bases short and J 2 bases short, with 10 bases between. CDR3 amino acids: CASSVGGNQETQYF. The CDR3 DNA follows: TGTGCCAGCAGCGTCGGAGGGAATCAAGAGACCCAGTACTTC.

The genes are TRBV24-1 and TRBJ2-2; 8 nucleotides align to TRBD1. Per germline, CDR1 KGHDR and CDR2 SFDVKD. The ends lost 3 bases at V and 4 bases at J; junction bases unmatched: 6. The CDR3 has 16 amino acids. Here the CDR3 reads CATSDADRVPTGELFF. The CDR3 DNA sequence: TGTGCCACCAGTGATGCGGACAGGGTGCCCACCGGGGAGCTGTTTTTT.

The gene calls are TRBV19 and TRBJ1-2; tentative D call: TRBD1 (6 bases). Deletions cut 6 bases from V and 2 bases from J, with 16 bases between. The CDR3 covers 15 residues. Germline V lookup: CDR1 LNHDA, CDR2 SQIVND (reference sequence). This CDR3 reads CASSPNRVWNYGYTF. CDR3 in DNA: TGTGCCAGTAGCCCCAACAGGGTATGGAACTATGGCTACACCTTC.

The chain carries TRBV4-1 and TRBJ1-5; D is uncertain. The CDR3 totals 17 residues. Trimming took 4 bases from V and 3 from J, leaving 19 bases between them. Germline V lookup: CDR1 MGHRA, CDR2 YSYEKL. In nucleotides, the CDR3 is TGCGCCAGCAGCCTGACATTACCGCCCCTTACCAATCAGCCCCAGCATTTT. This encodes CASSLTLPPLTNQPQHF.

This chain joins TRBV9 and TRBJ2-5; 10 bases map to TRBD2. This CDR3 has 17 amino acids. Trimming took 0 bases from V and 1 from J; bases not matched to a gene: 6. The germline gives CDR1 SGDLS, CDR2 YYNGEE. The CDR3 sequence: CASSVAGVAGGQETQYF. For the CDR3, the DNA is TGTGCCAGCAGCGTAGCTGGAGTAGCGGGGGGCCAAGAGACCCAGTACTTC.

The rearrangement links TRBV28 to TRBJ2-7; 12 positions match TRBD2. This CDR3 is 17 amino acids long. Per germline, CDR1 MDHEN and CDR2 SYDVKM. V lost 7 bases to trimming and J lost 7 bases; unmatched junction nucleotides: 17. In DNA form, the CDR3 reads TGTGCCAGCACCTCAGGGGATCTAGCGGGGGGGATGTTGGAGCAGTACTTC. It translates to CASTSGDLAGGMLEQYF.

CDR3 loop: CASIQDRVNQPQHF. Written as DNA, the CDR3 is TGTGCCAGCATCCAAGACAGGGTTAATCAGCCCCAGCATTTT. V and J are TRBV28 and TRBJ1-5; TRBD1 matches at 7 bases. Germline CDR1 is MDHEN and CDR2 is SYDVKM. With 7 bases clipped from V and 4 bases from J, the junction kept 7 bases outside the gene matches. The CDR3 has 14 residues.

The J gene is TRBJ1-5, the V gene TRBV7-8, with no clear D. The V and J ends lost 1 base and 6 bases respectively, with 16 bases between them. Germline assignment: CDR1 SGHVS and CDR2 FQNEAQ. This CDR3 contains 16 residues. In DNA form, the CDR3 reads TGTGCCAGCAGCTTAGAACGGACTTTTCACGGTCAGCCCCAGCATTTT. As protein: CASSLERTFHGQPQHF.

The chain has TRBV30 and TRBJ1-5; TRBD1 agrees at 9 bases. The CDR3 has 16 amino acids. V trimming: 2 bases; J trimming: 6 bases; junction bases outside the gene matches: 11. Germline V gene data show CDR1 as GTSNPN and CDR2 as SVGIG (reference sequence). The CDR3 is CAWSSQGAAFGQPQHF. The CDR3 nucleotides read TGTGCCTGGAGTTCACAGGGGGCGGCTTTTGGTCAGCCCCAGCATTTT.

The V gene is TRBV11-2, the J gene TRBJ2-5; a weak D match, TRBD2 (6 bases). This CDR3 spans 13 amino acids. V was trimmed by 5 bases and J by 5 bases, leaving 12 bases between them. Per the germline V gene, CDR1 is SGHAT and CDR2 is FQNNGV. In DNA, the CDR3 is TGTGCCAGCAGCGGAGGGCGAATCGAGACCCAGTACTTC. This translates into CASSGGRIETQYF.

V usage is TRBV3-1 (or the pseudogene TRBV3-2) and J usage is TRBJ2-7, with TRBD1 matching over 8 bases. The ends lost 1 base at V and 2 bases at J; junction bases unmatched: 7. In germline, CDR1 is LGHDT, CDR2 YNNKEL (reference sequence). This CDR3 comprises 16 residues. The CDR3 spells CASSQGVGTGPYEQYF. The CDR3 bases are TGTGCCAGCAGCCAAGGAGTCGGGACAGGACCCTACGAGCAGTACTTC.

The chain's CDR3 is CASSPGLGASNQPQHF. Here the CDR3 DNA reads TGTGCCAGCAGCCCCGGTTTGGGCGCAAGCAATCAGCCCCAGCATTTT. The chain couples TRBV7-2 to TRBJ1-5; the D is unclear. CDR3 length equals 16 residues. V was clipped by 5 bases and J by 1 base, with 15 bases between them. Germline V lookup: CDR1 SGHTA, CDR2 FQGNSA. Full variable domain (outside the CDR3, taken from reference TRBV7-2 and TRBJ1-5): GAGVSQSPSNKVTEKGKDVELRCDPISGHTALYWYRQSLGQGLEFLIYFQGNSAPDKSGLPSDRFSAERTGGSVSTLTIQRTQQEDSAVYLCASSPGLGASNQPQHFGDGTRLSIL.

In DNA form, the CDR3 reads TGTGCCAGCAGTTTATCTGGCAGGGGTAACTACGAGCAGTACTTC. It is translated as CASSLSGRGNYEQYF. The gene calls are TRBV27 and TRBJ2-7, with D perhaps matching TRBD1 (6 bases). The CDR3 has 15 amino acids. Germline V gives CDR1 MNHEY, CDR2 SMNVEV (reference sequence). Between the trimmed V and J ends, which lost 0 bases and 3 bases, there was a span of 12 bases.

The chain recombines TRBV2 with TRBJ2-3; D is unresolved. Germline V CDR1 and CDR2: SNHLY, FYNNEI. V lost 6 bases and J lost 2, with 6 bases in between. The CDR3 is 12 residues long. CDR3 in DNA: TGTGCCAGCAGAATAAACACAGATACGCAGTATTTT. This translates into CASRINTDTQYF.

This chain connects TRBV5-5 to TRBJ1-6; possible D gene TRBD1, 5 bases. Trimming stripped 3 bases from V and 13 bases from J, with 17 bases between. The CDR3 is 14 amino acids. Looked up from germline, CDR1 is SGHKS and CDR2 is YYEKEE (reference sequence). CDR3 nucleotide sequence: TGTGCCAGCAGCTCCCCAAACGGGGGATGGCCCCTCCACTTT. The encoded protein is CASSSPNGGWPLHF. The variable domain in full, with the rest retrieved from reference TRBV5-5 and TRBJ1-6, is DAGVTQSPTHLIKTRGQQVTLRCSPISGHKSVSWYQQVLGQGPQFIFQYYEKEERGRGNFPDRFSARQFPNYSSELNVNALLLGDSALYLCASSSPNGGWPLHFGNGTRLTVT.

CDR3 protein: CAINRDRGHDEQFF. The CDR3 DNA sequence: TGTGCCATCAACCGGGACAGGGGGCACGATGAGCAGTTCTTC. The chain combines TRBV10-3 with TRBJ2-1, with 12 bases fitting TRBD1. V was clipped by 7 bases and J by 8 bases; unmatched bases: 6. Germline assignment: CDR1 ENHRY and CDR2 SYGVKD. This CDR3 is 14 amino acids long.